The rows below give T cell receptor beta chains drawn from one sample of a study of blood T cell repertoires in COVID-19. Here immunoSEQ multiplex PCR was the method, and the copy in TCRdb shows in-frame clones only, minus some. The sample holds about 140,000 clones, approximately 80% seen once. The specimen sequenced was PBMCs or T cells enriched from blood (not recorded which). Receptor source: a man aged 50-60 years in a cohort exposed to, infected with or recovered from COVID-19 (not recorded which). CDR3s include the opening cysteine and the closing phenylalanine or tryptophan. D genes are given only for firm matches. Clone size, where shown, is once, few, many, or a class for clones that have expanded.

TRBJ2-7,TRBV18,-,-,TGTGCCAGCTCACCTCGGACAGTGAATTACGAGCAGTACTTC,CASSPRTVNYEQYF
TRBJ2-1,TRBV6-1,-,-,TGTGCCAGCAGTGAACTTGGGGCGGGGTCTGGCGGAGATGAGCAGTTCTTC,CASSELGAGSGGDEQFF
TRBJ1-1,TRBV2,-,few,TGTGCCAGCAGTGGCACCAGAACTGAAGCTTTCTTT,CASSGTRTEAFF
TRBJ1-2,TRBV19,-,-,TGTGCCAGTAGTATCCAGACAGCTTATGGCTACACCTTC,CASSIQTAYGYTF
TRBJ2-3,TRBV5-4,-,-,TGTGCCAGCAGCTTGTGGAGCGATAGCACAGATACGCAGTATTTT,CASSLWSDSTDTQYF
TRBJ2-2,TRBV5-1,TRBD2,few,TGCGCCAGCGGTCGGAGCGGGGGCCTCACCGGGGAGCTGTTTTTT,CASGRSGGLTGELFF
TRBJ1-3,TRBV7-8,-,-,TGTGCCAGCAGCTTAGCGGGGCTCGGAAACACCATATATTTT,CASSLAGLGNTIYF
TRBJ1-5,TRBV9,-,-,TGTGCCAGCAGCGTAGCCCCCAGGCCGGACAATCAGCCCCAGCATTTT,CASSVAPRPDNQPQHF
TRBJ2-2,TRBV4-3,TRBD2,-,TGCGCCAGCAGCCAAGGGACTAGCGGAGTCACCGGGGAGCTGTTTTTT,CASSQGTSGVTGELFF
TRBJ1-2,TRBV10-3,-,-,TGTGCCATCACCCCCCCCACTGGTGGCTACACCTTC,CAITPPTGGYTF
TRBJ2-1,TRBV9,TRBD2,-,TGTGCCAGCAGCGTTCTAGCGGGGGACCCGTCCTACAATGAGCAGTTCTTC,CASSVLAGDPSYNEQFF
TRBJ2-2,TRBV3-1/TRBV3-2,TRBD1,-,TGTGCCAGCAGCCAAGATCCGGCAGGGGGCCGAACCGGGGAGCTGTTTTTT,CASSQDPAGGRTGELFF
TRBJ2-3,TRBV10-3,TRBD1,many,TGTGCCATCAGTGAGGGGGGACAGCGTGCCACAGATACGCAGTATTTT,CAISEGGQRATDTQYF
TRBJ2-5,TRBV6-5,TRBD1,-,TGTGCCAGCAGTTACGATCGGACAGGGGGCGCAGAGACCCAGTACTTC,CASSYDRTGGAETQYF
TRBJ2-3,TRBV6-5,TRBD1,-,TGTGCCAGCAGTTTGACAGGGGGAGGTAGCACAGATACGCAGTATTTT,CASSLTGGGSTDTQYF
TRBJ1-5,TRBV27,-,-,TGTGCCAGCAGTCGGCTTGAGGGCACTAGCAATCAGCCCCAGCATTTT,CASSRLEGTSNQPQHF
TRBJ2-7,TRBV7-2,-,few,TGTGCCAGCAGCTTACTAGCGTCAAAAAGGAGCTACGAGCAGTACTTC,CASSLLASKRSYEQYF
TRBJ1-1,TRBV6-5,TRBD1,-,TGTGCCAGCAGTTACGGACAGGGTCTGAACACTGAAGCTTTCTTT,CASSYGQGLNTEAFF
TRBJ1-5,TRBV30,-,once,TGTGCCTGGAGTGCGACAGGCGCCTTAAATCAGCCCCAGCATTTT,CAWSATGALNQPQHF
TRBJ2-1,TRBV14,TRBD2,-,TGTGCCAGCAGCTCCGGACTAGTTTACAATGAGCAGTTCTTC,CASSSGLVYNEQFF
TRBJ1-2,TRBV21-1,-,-,TGTGCCAGCAGCAATGACAGGGACACCTATGGCTACACCTTC,CASSNDRDTYGYTF
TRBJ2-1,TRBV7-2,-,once,TGTGCCAGCAGCTTAGCAAGGACTAACTACAATGAGCAGTTCTTC,CASSLARTNYNEQFF
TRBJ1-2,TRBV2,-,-,TGTGCCAGCAGTGACAGCCTGAGGAACTATGGCTACACCTTC,CASSDSLRNYGYTF
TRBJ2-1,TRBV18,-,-,TGTGCCAGCTCACCAACGGTAGATGCCCACAATGAGCAGTTCTTC,CASSPTVDAHNEQFF
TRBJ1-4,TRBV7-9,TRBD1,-,TGTGCCAGCAGCCCCATGCCCGGGACAGGGAGCGGAGCTAATGAAAAACTGTTTTTT,CASSPMPGTGSGANEKLFF
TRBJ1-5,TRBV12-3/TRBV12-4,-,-,TGTGCCAGCAGTTTAGAGCATCAGCCCCAGCATTTT,CASSLEHQPQHF
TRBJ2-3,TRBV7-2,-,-,TGTGCCAGCAGCATAGCGCCTACTAGCACAGATACGCAGTATTTT,CASSIAPTSTDTQYF
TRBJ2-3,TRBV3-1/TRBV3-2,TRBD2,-,TGTGCCAGCAGCCAAGAACAGCGGGGGTTTGGCACAGATACGCAGTATTTT,CASSQEQRGFGTDTQYF
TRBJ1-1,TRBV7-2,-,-,TGTGCCAGCAGCTTAAGTCTTGGACACTTGAACACTGAAGCTTTCTTT,CASSLSLGHLNTEAFF
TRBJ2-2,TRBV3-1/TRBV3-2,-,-,TGTGCCAGCAGCCAAGATACTGCCGGGGAGCTGTTTTTT,CASSQDTAGELFF
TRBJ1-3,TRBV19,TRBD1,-,TGTGCCTGCCGGACAGGGGACACTCGGTATGGGACCATATATTTT,CACRTGDTRYGTIYF